Listed below are T cell receptor beta chains from one sample, sequenced in a study of CD8 T cells in Susac syndrome. TCRdb ran MiXCR on the immunoSEQ multiplex PCR reads and lists one entry per CDR3 protein. This table holds about 140,000 distinct CDR3 sequences, approximately 95% found once. The sample consisted of CD4+ T cells from PBMCs. The receptor set was obtained from a human donor with Susac syndrome. CDR3s include the opening cysteine and the closing phenylalanine or tryptophan. D genes are given only for firm matches. Only part of the rows carry a size: once, few, many, or a class if the clone is expanded.

>TRBD1|TRBJ1-5|TRBV19|NA
CASSWDRNSNQPQHF
TGTGCCAGTAGTTGGGACAGGAATAGCAATCAGCCCCAGCATTTT
>TRBD2|TRBJ2-7|TRBV11-2|few
CASSLVPTTSGRAGQYF
TGTGCCAGCAGCTTAGTTCCGACAACTAGCGGGAGGGCCGGGCAGTACTTC
>TRBD1|TRBJ2-7|TRBV29-1|NA
CSVGLRQGSYEQYF
TGCAGCGTTGGACTCAGACAGGGATCCTACGAGCAGTACTTC
>NA|TRBJ2-4|TRBV3-1|NA
CASSQHDTLIRNIQYF
TGTGCCAGCAGCCAACATGATACCCTAATTAGGAACATTCAGTACTTC
>NA|TRBJ2-6|TRBV28|few
CASSPVGRTSSGANVLTF
TGTGCCAGCAGTCCCGTTGGCAGGACCAGCTCTGGGGCCAACGTCCTGACTTTC
>NA|TRBJ1-6|TRBV14|NA
CASSGQTGPNSPLHF
TGTGCCAGCAGCGGACAGACGGGACCTAATTCACCCCTCCACTTT
>NA|TRBJ2-4|TRBV15|NA
CATSSQGLSIQYF
TGTGCCACCAGCAGTCAGGGTTTATCCATTCAGTACTTC
>TRBD2|TRBJ2-1|TRBV20-1|NA
CSARAGLAGPRDEQFF
TGCAGTGCTAGAGCGGGACTAGCGGGGCCCCGTGATGAGCAGTTCTTC
>TRBD2|TRBJ2-1|TRBV7-3|NA
CASSLTSGGYNEQFF
TGTGCCAGCAGCTTGACTAGCGGGGGCTACAATGAGCAGTTCTTC
>TRBD2|TRBJ2-7|TRBV28|NA
CASRETGTSLYF
TGTGCCAGCAGGGAGACCGGGACTAGTCTGTACTTC
>NA|TRBJ2-6|TRBV20-1|NA
CSARDLLGANVLTF
TGCAGTGCTAGAGATCTCCTTGGGGCCAACGTCCTGACTTTC
>NA|TRBJ1-1|TRBV30|NA
CASQKGSTEAFF
TGTGCCTCACAAAAGGGGAGCACTGAAGCTTTCTTT
>TRBD2|TRBJ2-7|TRBV23-1|NA
CASRSRLWTSGRINEQYF
TGCGCCAGCAGATCGAGACTATGGACTAGCGGGAGGATCAACGAGCAGTACTTC
>TRBD1|TRBJ1-2|TRBV15|NA
CATSRDQEGAGYGYTF
TGTGCCACCAGCAGAGATCAGGAGGGGGCTGGCTATGGCTACACCTTC
>NA|TRBJ2-7|TRBV29-1|NA
CSVSWGERYEQYF
TGCAGCGTTTCTTGGGGGGAAAGATACGAGCAGTACTTC
>NA|TRBJ1-4|TRBV20-1|NA
CSARGTGPLFF
TGCAGTGCTAGGGGGACGGGCCCACTGTTTTTT
>NA|TRBJ2-5|TRBV7-8|once
CASSLGSSSQETQYF
TGTGCCAGCAGCTTAGGAAGCAGTAGCCAAGAGACCCAGTACTTC
>TRBD2|TRBJ2-1|TRBV2|NA
CASRLAGSRDEQFF
TGTGCCAGCAGGCTAGCGGGATCGAGGGATGAGCAGTTCTTC
>TRBD1|TRBJ2-1|TRBV25-1|NA
CASSERATQDRAPYNEQFF
TGTGCCAGCAGTGAACGGGCCACTCAAGACAGGGCCCCGTACAATGAGCAGTTCTTC
>NA|TRBJ2-7|TRBV7-9|once
CASSLDLSKQGEQYF
TGTGCCAGCAGCTTAGATCTGTCTAAGCAGGGTGAGCAGTACTTC
>NA|TRBJ2-4|TRBV5-8|NA
CASSSGQTLAKNIQYF
TGTGCCAGCAGCTCCGGACAGACACTAGCCAAAAACATTCAGTACTTC
>TRBD1|TRBJ2-2|TRBV5-1|NA
CASSFSGGPGELFF
TGCGCCAGCAGCTTTTCAGGGGGCCCCGGGGAGCTGTTTTTT
>NA|TRBJ2-1|TRBV6-4|NA
CASSDTGFTNEQFF
TGTGCCAGCAGTGATACTGGGTTCACGAATGAGCAGTTCTTC
>NA|TRBJ2-7|TRBV28|once
CASSFAVYEQYF
TGTGCCAGCAGTTTCGCGGTCTACGAGCAGTACTTC
>NA|TRBJ2-7|TRBV3-1|NA
CASSQDPVHEQYF
TGTGCCAGCAGCCAAGATCCAGTCCACGAGCAGTACTTC
>TRBD1|TRBJ2-5|TRBV15|NA
CATSRIPGPGGGETQYF
TGTGCCACCAGCAGAATCCCCGGGCCAGGGGGCGGCGAGACCCAGTACTTC
>TRBD1|TRBJ1-6|TRBV29-1|NA
CSVATGQQNSPLHF
TGCAGCGTCGCGACGGGACAGCAGAATTCACCCCTCCACTTT
>TRBD2|TRBJ2-2|TRBV2|NA
CASRSGTTNTGELFF
TGTGCCAGCAGATCCGGGACTACGAACACCGGGGAGCTGTTTTTT
>TRBD2|TRBJ2-7|TRBV20-1|NA
CSAPRAGVGEQYF
TGCAGTGCTCCCCGGGCGGGAGTTGGCGAGCAGTACTTC
>TRBD2|TRBJ2-3|TRBV6-6|NA
CASSYALAGGPDTQYF
TGTGCCAGCAGTTACGCCCTAGCGGGGGGACCAGATACGCAGTATTTT
>NA|TRBJ2-6|TRBV30|NA
CACFQGSGANVLTF
TGTGCCTGCTTTCAGGGCTCTGGGGCCAACGTCCTGACTTTC
>NA|TRBJ2-6|TRBV12-3/TRBV12-4|NA
CASSLFRDSGANVLTF
TGTGCCAGCAGTTTATTCAGGGACTCTGGGGCCAACGTCCTGACTTTC
>TRBD1|TRBJ1-1|TRBV20-1|once
CSARDAGGNTEAFF
TGCAGTGCTAGAGATGCAGGGGGAAACACTGAAGCTTTCTTT
>NA|TRBJ2-3|TRBV9|NA
CASSVDPSPSTDTQYF
TGTGCCAGCAGCGTTGATCCTAGCCCTAGCACAGATACGCAGTATTTT
>NA|TRBJ2-5|TRBV15|NA
CATSRNRRLFQETQYF
TGTGCCACCAGCAGAAACAGGAGGTTATTCCAAGAGACCCAGTACTTC
>NA|TRBJ2-1|TRBV29-1|NA
CSVDGVARWRVNEQFF
TGCAGCGTTGACGGCGTAGCAAGGTGGAGGGTCAATGAGCAGTTCTTC
>NA|TRBJ1-5|TRBV4-3|NA
CASSQRQENNQPQHF
TGCGCCAGCAGCCAACGACAGGAAAATAATCAGCCCCAGCATTTT
>TRBD2|TRBJ2-3|TRBV15|NA
CATSRALAGVQDTQYF
TGTGCCACCAGCAGAGCGCTGGCGGGAGTCCAAGATACGCAGTATTTT
>NA|TRBJ1-2|TRBV9|NA
CASSVDSRGLNYGYTF
TGTGCCAGCAGCGTAGATTCCCGGGGCCTTAACTATGGCTACACCTTC
>NA|TRBJ1-2|TRBV28|NA
CATAEEDYGYTF
TGTGCCACCGCCGAGGAAGACTATGGCTACACCTTC
>NA|TRBJ2-7|TRBV2|NA
CASSSYPGEQYF
TGTGCCAGCAGTTCATATCCGGGCGAGCAGTACTTC
>NA|TRBJ1-1|TRBV15|NA
CATSVGGTNSPAFF
TGTGCCACCAGCGTCGGGGGCACGAACTCCCCGGCTTTCTTT
>TRBD1|TRBJ1-1|TRBV29-1|NA
CSVTGGAGTEAFF
TGCAGCGTTACAGGGGGCGCGGGCACTGAAGCTTTCTTT
>NA|TRBJ2-1|TRBV4-3|NA
CASSQDGGSGEQFF
TGCGCCAGCAGCCAAGATGGCGGTTCGGGGGAGCAGTTCTTC
>NA|TRBJ2-7|TRBV30|NA
CAWSEPNSYEQYF
TGTGCCTGGAGTGAGCCGAACTCCTACGAGCAGTACTTC
>NA|TRBJ1-1|TRBV5-1|NA
CASSLGFTNTEAFF
TGCGCCAGCAGCTTGGGGTTCACCAACACTGAAGCTTTCTTT
>NA|TRBJ1-1|TRBV7-9|NA
CASSRRWGAGTEAFF
TGTGCCAGCAGCCGTCGGTGGGGGGCCGGCACTGAAGCTTTCTTT
>NA|TRBJ2-5|TRBV9|NA
CASSLTAQETQYF
TGTGCCAGCAGTCTGACAGCTCAAGAGACCCAGTACTTC